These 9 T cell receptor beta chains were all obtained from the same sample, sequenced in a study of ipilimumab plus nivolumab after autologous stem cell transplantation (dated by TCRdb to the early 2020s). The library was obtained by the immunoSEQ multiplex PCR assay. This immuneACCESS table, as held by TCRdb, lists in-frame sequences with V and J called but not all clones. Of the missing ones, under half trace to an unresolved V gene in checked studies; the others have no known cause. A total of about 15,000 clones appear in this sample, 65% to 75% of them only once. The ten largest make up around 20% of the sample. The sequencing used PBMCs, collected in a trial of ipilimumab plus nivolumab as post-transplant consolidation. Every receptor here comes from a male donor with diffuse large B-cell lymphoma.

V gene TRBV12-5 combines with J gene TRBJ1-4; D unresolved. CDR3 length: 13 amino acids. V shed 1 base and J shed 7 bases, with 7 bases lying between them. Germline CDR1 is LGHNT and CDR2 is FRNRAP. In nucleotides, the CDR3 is TGTGCTAGTGGTTTGGCCATAAGTGAAAAACTGTTTTTT. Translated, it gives CASGLAISEKLFF.

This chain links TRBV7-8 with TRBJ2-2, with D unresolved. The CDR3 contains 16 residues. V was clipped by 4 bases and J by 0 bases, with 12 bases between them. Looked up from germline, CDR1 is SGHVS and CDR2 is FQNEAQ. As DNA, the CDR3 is TGTGCCAGCAGCTCAGTAGGGCATACGAACACCGGGGAGCTGTTTTTT. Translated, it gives CASSSVGHTNTGELFF. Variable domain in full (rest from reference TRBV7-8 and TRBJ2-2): GAGVSQSPRYKVAKRGQDVALRCDPISGHVSLFWYQQALGQGPEFLTYFQNEAQLDKSGLPSDRFFAERPEGSVSTLKIQRTQQEDSAVYLCASSSVGHTNTGELFFGEGSRLTVL.

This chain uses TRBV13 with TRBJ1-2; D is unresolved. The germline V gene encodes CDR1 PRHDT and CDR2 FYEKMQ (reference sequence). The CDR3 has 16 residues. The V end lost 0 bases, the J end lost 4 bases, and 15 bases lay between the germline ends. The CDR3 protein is CASSLGLIAVGYGYTF. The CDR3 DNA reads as TGTGCCAGCAGCTTAGGCCTAATAGCGGTCGGCTATGGCTACACCTTC.

The CDR3 is CASSGGQHNSPLHF. The DNA of the CDR3 is TGTGCCAGCAGCGGGGGACAGCATAATTCACCCCTCCACTTT. The genes are TRBV9 and TRBJ1-6; 7 bases are shared with TRBD1. This CDR3 is built from 14 residues. The junction had 2 bases not matched to a gene; V was cut back by 3 bases and J by 5 bases. Looked up from germline, CDR1 is SGDLS and CDR2 is YYNGEE.

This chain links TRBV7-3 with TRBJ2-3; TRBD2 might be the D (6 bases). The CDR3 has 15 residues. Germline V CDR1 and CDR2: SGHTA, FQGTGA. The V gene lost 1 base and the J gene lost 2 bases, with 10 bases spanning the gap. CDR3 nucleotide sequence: TGTGCCAGCAGCTTAAGTGGGGGGACCACAGATACGCAGTATTTT. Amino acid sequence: CASSLSGGTTDTQYF.

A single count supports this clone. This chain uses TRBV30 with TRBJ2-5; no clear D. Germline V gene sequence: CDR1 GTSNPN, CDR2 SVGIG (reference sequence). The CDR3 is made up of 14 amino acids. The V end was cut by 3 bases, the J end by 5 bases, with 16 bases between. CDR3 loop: CAWSPLWAPETQYF. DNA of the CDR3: TGTGCCTGGAGCCCTCTCTGGGCCCCCGAGACCCAGTACTTC.

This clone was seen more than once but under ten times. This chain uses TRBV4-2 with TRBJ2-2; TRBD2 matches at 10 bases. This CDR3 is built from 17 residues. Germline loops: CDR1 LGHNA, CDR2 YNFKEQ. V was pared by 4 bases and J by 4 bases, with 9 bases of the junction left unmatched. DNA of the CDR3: TGTGCCAGCAGCCCCTCCCCTAGCGGGGGTCGCACCGGGGAGCTGTTTTTT. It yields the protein CASSPSPSGGRTGELFF.

The DNA for the CDR3 is TGTGCCAGCAGCCTAGCGGGAGGGCACACCGGGGAGCTGTTTTTT. Its translation: CASSLAGGHTGELFF. The gene calls are TRBV14 and TRBJ2-2; TRBD2 matches at 11 bases. Per germline, CDR1 SGHDN and CDR2 FVKESK. The junction had 1 base not matched to a gene; V was cut back by 4 bases and J by 3 bases. There are 15 residues in the CDR3.

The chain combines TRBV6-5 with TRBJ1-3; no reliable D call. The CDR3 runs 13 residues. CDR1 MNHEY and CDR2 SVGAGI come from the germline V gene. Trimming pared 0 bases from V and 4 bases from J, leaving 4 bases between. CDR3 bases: TGTGCCAGCAGTTACTCGCCAGGAAACACCATATATTTT. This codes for CASSYSPGNTIYF.